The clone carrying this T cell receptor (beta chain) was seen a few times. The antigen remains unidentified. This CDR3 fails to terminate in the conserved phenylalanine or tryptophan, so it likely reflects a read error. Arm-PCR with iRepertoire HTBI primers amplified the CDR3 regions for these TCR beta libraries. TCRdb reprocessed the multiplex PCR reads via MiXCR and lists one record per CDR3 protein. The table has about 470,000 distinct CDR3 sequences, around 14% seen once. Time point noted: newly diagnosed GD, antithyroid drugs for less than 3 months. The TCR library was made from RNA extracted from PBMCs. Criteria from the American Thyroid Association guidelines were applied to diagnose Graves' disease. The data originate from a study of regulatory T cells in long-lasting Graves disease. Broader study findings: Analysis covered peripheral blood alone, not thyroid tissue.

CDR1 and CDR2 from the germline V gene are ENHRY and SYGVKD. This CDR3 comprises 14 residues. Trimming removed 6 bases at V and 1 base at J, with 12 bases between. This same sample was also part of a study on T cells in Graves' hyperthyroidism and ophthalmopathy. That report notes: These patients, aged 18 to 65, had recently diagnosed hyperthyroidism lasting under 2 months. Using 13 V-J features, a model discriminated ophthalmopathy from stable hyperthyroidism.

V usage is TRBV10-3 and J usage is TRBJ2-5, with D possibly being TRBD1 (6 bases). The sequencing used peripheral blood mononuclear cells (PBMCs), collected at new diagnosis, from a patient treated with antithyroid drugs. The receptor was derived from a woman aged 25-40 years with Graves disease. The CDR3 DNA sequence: TGTGCCATCAGCCCTTCGGACAGCCAAGAGACCCAGTACTCC. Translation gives CAISPSDSQETQYS.